This note documents a single T cell receptor (beta chain) sequence. Its antigen is as yet unknown. This entry comes from a study of cytomegalovirus exposure and HLA in healthy donors. The study's findings and limits: The study dropped some indistinguishable V segments, TRBV6-2 and TRBV6-3 among them. In a later analysis, most CMV-associated TCR beta chains appeared HLA-restricted. For cytomegalovirus status, the classifier reportedly gave diagnoses with high specificity and sensitivity. In terms of immune exposure information, only CMV serostatus was available.

The CDR3 is 13 residues long. Trimming left V 1 base short and J 3 bases short, with 4 bases between. Germline CDR1 and CDR2: SGHAT and FQNNGV. The primer mix had 60 Vbeta and 13 Jbeta primers. Measured with immunoSEQ multiplex PCR; TCRdb has only the in-frame clones, and not every one. The data show about 120,000 clones, approximately 79% seen once. This sequence joins TRBV11-2 and TRBJ2-1; D remains ambiguous. This TCR was recovered from a man in his forties or fifties in good health and CMV-seropositive. Sequencing was done on a sample of PBMCs. The CDR3: CASSLASYNEQFF. CDR3 bases: TGTGCCAGCAGCTTAGCCAGCTACAATGAGCAGTTCTTC.